This T cell receptor (beta chain) was recorded in a study of radiotherapy plus CTLA-4 blockade in lung cancer. Study findings and constraints: Reports identified early blood T cell clone dynamics, with interferon-beta, as the best response predictor. Clones of tumor-derived TCRs expanded in blood after radiotherapy plus ipilimumab.

This clone came up once. The antigen remains undetermined. Each patient with chemo-refractory metastatic non-small-cell lung cancer was treated with focal radiation plus CTLA-4 blockade using ipilimumab. This CDR3 spans 14 amino acids. V dropped 11 bases and J dropped 4 bases, with 20 bases sitting between them. CDR1 is MNHNS and CDR2 is SASEGT in the germline V gene. The data were produced by immunoSEQ multiplex PCR, yet TCRdb's version contains in-frame clones alone and is incomplete. The data contain approximately 60,000 clones, around 80% of them seen just once; the ten biggest clones take up 5% to 7.5%.

The receptor's source is a human donor with non-small cell lung cancer whose response to radiotherapy plus ipilimumab could not be evaluated. The chain employs TRBV6-1 and TRBJ1-2; tentative D call: TRBD1 (6 bases). The specimen comprised peripheral blood, sampled from a patient treated with radiotherapy plus ipilimumab. The CDR3 protein is CAGGRLQGGYGYTF. The DNA of the CDR3 is TGTGCCGGTGGCAGGTTACAGGGCGGCTATGGCTACACCTTC.